These 9 T cell receptor beta chains originate from one sample sequenced in a study of blood T cell repertoires in COVID-19. TCRdb's table, derived via immunoSEQ multiplex PCR, lists solely in-frame clones and lacks some. The sample records 490,000 or so clones, 88% being singletons. The specimen sequenced was PBMCs or T cells enriched from blood (not recorded which). These receptors all stem from a woman between 55 and 75 years old who had recovered from COVID-19.

The count of this clone is one. The V call is TRBV3-1 (or the pseudogene TRBV3-2), the J call TRBJ1-1, with TRBD1 matching 10 bases. The CDR3 is made up of 18 amino acids. Germline V gene data show CDR1 as LGHDT and CDR2 as YNNKEL (reference sequence). V was pared by 1 base and J by 6 bases, with 14 bases of the junction left unmatched. CDR3 in DNA: TGTGCCAGCAGCCAAGTGGTGGGGACAGGGGTTGCCGACGCTGAAGCTTTCTTT. Translated, it gives CASSQVVGTGVADAEAFF.

This clone has at least ten counts. The genes are TRBV10-3 and TRBJ1-4; 7 bases map to TRBD1. CDR3 length: 13 residues. V lost 10 bases, J lost 0 bases, and 2 bases stayed unmatched. The V gene's germline CDR1 is ENHRY and CDR2 SYGVKD. The CDR3 coding sequence is TGTGCCACCACAGGGGCAACTAATGAAAAACTGTTTTTT. Translating it yields CATTGATNEKLFF.

This clone was counted once. The chain has TRBV10-3 and TRBJ1-5; no definite D call. CDR3 length: 13 residues. V shed 3 bases and J shed 5 bases, with 8 bases lying between them. Germline CDR1 reads ENHRY; CDR2 reads SYGVKD. CDR3 region: CAISEDQDQPQHF. CDR3 DNA sequence: TGTGCCATCAGTGAAGATCAGGATCAGCCCCAGCATTTT.

The CDR3 is CASSQDRLFEAFF. CDR3 DNA sequence: TGTGCCAGCAGCCAAGACAGGCTATTTGAAGCTTTCTTT. The chain employs TRBV7-8 and TRBJ1-1; D is possibly TRBD1 (6 bases). Germline assignment: CDR1 SGHVS and CDR2 FQNEAQ. The CDR3 extends over 13 amino acids. The V gene lost 5 bases and the J gene lost 7 bases, with 14 bases spanning the gap.

The V call is TRBV5-6, the J call TRBJ2-2, with a possible D match to TRBD2 (7 bases). CDR1 and CDR2 from the germline V gene are SGHDT and YYEEEE. This CDR3 region has 18 residues. V lost 2 bases, J lost 3 bases, and 20 bases lay in between. The CDR3 sequence: CASSLGGGPVTHTGELFF. The DNA of the CDR3 is TGTGCCAGCAGCTTAGGGGGGGGCCCCGTCACACACACCGGGGAGCTGTTTTTT.

The V call is TRBV12-3 or TRBV12-4, the J call TRBJ1-3; D is undetermined. This CDR3 spans 12 amino acids. V shed 2 bases and J shed 5 bases, with 4 bases lying between them. CDR3 in amino acids: CASSLLRNTIYF. The CDR3 nucleotides are TGTGCCAGCAGTTTACTCCGAAACACCATATATTTT.

The chain couples TRBV5-1 to TRBJ1-3, with a weak D call TRBD1 (5 bases). Germline CDR1 is SGHRS and CDR2 is YFSETQ. Deletions cut 2 bases from V and 1 base from J, with 10 bases between. CDR3 length: 15 residues. CDR3 DNA: TGCGCCAGCAGCTTCTCTGGGGCTTCTGGAAACACCATATATTTT. Residues: CASSFSGASGNTIYF.

The chain is built from TRBV2 and TRBJ1-4, with 8 bases identical to TRBD1. With 8 bases clipped from V and 5 bases from J, the junction kept 4 bases outside the gene matches. The CDR3 runs to 13 residues. Germline V gene sequence: CDR1 SNHLY, CDR2 FYNNEI. CDR3: CASRTGRNEKLFF. The CDR3, as DNA: TGTGCCAGCCGGACAGGGAGGAATGAAAAACTGTTTTTT.

This clone was recorded once. The V gene is TRBV7-2, the J gene TRBJ1-4; D is perhaps TRBD1 (6 bases). The CDR3 covers 16 residues. Germline values: CDR1 SGHTA, CDR2 FQGNSA. Trimming took 1 base from V and 5 from J, leaving 14 bases between them. CDR3 DNA sequence: TGTGCCAGCAGCTTAGGTCAAACAGGGAAGAATGAAAAACTGTTTTTT. It yields the protein CASSLGQTGKNEKLFF.